This T cell receptor (beta chain) derives from a study of cytomegalovirus exposure and HLA in healthy donors. 13 Jbeta primers and 60 Vbeta primers were used for the PCR. Clones were sequenced by immunoSEQ multiplex PCR, and TCRdb holds only the in-frame ones, with some missing. The table has around 140,000 clones, 75% to 85% seen once; the top ten hold less than 1.1%. A remark on this clone: Its antigen remains unknown.

The study's findings and limits: For TCR beta chains, V- and J-gene trimming was later linked to a missense DCLRE1C variant. Reportedly, a later analysis found an Asian-associated ancestry cluster had fewer N-insertions than the approximately 700-donor mean.

The V gene end was trimmed by 4 bases and the J gene end by 4 bases; junction bases not matched to a gene: 9. CDR3 length equals 17 residues. Germline V gives CDR1 LGHNA, CDR2 YSLEER. Sequences were obtained from PBMCs. The sequence was obtained from a male donor in good health and CMV-seronegative. V is TRBV4-3 and J is TRBJ2-5, with 13 bases aligning to TRBD2. CDR3 protein: CASSRGTTSGGTETQYF. Written as DNA, the CDR3 is TGCGCCAGCAGCCGAGGAACGACTAGCGGGGGGACAGAGACCCAGTACTTC.